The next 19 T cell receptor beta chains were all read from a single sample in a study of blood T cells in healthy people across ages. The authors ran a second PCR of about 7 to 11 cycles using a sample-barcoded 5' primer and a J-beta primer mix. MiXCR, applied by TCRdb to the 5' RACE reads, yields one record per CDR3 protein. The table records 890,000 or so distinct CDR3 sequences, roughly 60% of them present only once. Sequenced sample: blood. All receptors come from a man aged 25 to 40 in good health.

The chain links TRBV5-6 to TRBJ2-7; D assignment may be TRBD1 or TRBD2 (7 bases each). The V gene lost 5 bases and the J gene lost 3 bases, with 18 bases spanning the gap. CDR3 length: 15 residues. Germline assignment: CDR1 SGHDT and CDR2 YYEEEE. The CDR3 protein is CASSWSGGGYYEQYF. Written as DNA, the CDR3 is TGTGCCAGCAGTTGGTCAGGGGGGGGTTACTACGAGCAGTACTTC.

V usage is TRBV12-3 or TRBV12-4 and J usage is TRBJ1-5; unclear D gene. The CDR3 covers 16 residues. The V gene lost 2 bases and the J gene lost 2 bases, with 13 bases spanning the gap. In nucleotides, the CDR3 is TGTGCCAGCAGTTTATGGGCCGGGTCCCGCAATCAGCCCCAGCATTTT. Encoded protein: CASSLWAGSRNQPQHF.

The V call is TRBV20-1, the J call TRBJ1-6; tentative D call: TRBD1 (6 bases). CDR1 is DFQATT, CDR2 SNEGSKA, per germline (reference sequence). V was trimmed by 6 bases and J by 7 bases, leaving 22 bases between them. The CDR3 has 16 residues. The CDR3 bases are TGCAGTGCGGGCGCCACCGACAGGACGCGGAATTCACCCCTCCACTTT. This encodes CSAGATDRTRNSPLHF.

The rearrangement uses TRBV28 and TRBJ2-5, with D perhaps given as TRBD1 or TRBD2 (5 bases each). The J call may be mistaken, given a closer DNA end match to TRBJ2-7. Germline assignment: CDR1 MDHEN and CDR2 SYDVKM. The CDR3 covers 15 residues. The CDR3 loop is CASSLTGDLPYEQYF. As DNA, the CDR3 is TGTGCCAGCAGTTTAACCGGGGACCTACCCTACGAGCAGTACTTC.

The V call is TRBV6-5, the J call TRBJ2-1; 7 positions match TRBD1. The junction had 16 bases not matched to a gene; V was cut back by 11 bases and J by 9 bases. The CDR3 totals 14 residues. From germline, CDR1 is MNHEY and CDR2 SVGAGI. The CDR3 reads CASSFTSTGSEQFF. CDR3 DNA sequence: TGTGCCTCCTCCTTCACCTCGACAGGGTCTGAGCAGTTCTTC.

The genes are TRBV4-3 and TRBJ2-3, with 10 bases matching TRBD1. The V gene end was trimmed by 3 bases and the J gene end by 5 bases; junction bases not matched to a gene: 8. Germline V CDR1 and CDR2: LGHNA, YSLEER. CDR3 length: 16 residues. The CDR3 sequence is CASSHDTTGGGDTQYF. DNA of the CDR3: TGCGCCAGCAGCCATGATACGACAGGGGGCGGAGATACGCAGTATTTT.

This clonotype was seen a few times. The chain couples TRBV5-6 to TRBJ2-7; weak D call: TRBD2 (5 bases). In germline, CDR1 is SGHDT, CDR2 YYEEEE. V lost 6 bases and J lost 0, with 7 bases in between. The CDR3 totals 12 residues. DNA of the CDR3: TGTGCCAGCAACGGGGACTCCTACGAGCAGTACTTC. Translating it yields CASNGDSYEQYF.

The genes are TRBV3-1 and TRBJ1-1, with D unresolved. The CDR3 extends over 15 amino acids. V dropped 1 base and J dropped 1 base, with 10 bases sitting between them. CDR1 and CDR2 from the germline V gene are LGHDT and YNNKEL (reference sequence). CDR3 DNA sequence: TGTGCCAGCAGCCAAGGACTGACAAGGAACACTGAAGCTTTCTTT. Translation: CASSQGLTRNTEAFF.

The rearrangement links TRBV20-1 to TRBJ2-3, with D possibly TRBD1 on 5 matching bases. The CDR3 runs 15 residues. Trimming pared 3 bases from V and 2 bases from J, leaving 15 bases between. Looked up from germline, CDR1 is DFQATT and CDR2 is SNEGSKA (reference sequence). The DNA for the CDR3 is TGCAGTGCTAGTAGGTTGGACATTTTCACAGATACGCAGTATTTT. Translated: CSASRLDIFTDTQYF.

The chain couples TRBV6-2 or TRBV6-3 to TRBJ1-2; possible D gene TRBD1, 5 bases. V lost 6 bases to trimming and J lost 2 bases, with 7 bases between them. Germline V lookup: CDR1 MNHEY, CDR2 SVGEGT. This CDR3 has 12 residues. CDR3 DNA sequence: TGTGCCAGCAGGAACAGGAACTATGGCTACACCTTC. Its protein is CASRNRNYGYTF.

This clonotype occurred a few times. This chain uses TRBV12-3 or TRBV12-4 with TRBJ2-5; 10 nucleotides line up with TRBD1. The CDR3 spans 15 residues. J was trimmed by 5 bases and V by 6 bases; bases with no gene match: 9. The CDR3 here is CASSRQDRGHETQYF. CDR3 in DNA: TGTGCCAGCAGCCGGCAAGACAGGGGGCATGAGACCCAGTACTTC.

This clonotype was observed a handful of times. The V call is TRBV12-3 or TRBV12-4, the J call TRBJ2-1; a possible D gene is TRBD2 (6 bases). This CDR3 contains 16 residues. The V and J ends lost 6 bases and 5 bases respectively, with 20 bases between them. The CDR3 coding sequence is TGTGCCAGCAGCTTAACTAGCTCCCAACTACACAATGAGCAGTTCTTC. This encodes CASSLTSSQLHNEQFF.

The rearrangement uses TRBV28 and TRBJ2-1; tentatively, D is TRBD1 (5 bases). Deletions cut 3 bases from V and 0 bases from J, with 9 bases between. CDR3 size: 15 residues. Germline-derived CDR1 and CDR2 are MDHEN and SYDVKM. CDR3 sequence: CASSFKGLSYNEQFF. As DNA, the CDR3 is TGTGCCAGCAGTTTTAAGGGGCTCTCCTACAATGAGCAGTTCTTC.

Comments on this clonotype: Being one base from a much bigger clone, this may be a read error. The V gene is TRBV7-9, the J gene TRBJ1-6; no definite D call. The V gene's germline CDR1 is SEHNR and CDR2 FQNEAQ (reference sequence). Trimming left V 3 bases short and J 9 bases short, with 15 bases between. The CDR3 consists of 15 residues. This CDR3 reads CASSFGGESGSPLHF. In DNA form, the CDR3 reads TGTGCCAGCAGCTTTGGTGGGGAAAGCGGTTCACCCCTCCACTTT. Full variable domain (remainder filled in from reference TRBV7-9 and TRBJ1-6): DTGVSQNPRHKITKRGQNVTFRCDPISEHNRLYWYRQTLGQGPEFLTYFQNEAQLEKSRLLSDRFSAERPKGSFSTLEIQRTEQGDSAMYLCASSFGGESGSPLHFGNGTRLTVT.

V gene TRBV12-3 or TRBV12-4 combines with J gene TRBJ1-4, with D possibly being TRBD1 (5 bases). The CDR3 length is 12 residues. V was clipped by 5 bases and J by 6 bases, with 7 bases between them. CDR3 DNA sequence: TGTGCCAGCAGTATGGGGGATGAAAAACTGTTTTTT. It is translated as CASSMGDEKLFF.

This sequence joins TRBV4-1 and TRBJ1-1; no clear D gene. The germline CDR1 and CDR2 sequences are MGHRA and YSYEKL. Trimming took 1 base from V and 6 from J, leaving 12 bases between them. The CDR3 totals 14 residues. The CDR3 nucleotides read TGCGCCAGCAGCCAAGGGGAATCGGGCCCTGAAGCTTTCTTT. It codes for CASSQGESGPEAFF.

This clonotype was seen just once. CDR3 residues: CASSSEDSYEQYF. DNA of the CDR3: TGTGCCAGCAGCTCGGAAGACAGCTACGAGCAGTACTTC. The chain joins TRBV5-5 to TRBJ2-7; possible D gene TRBD1, 5 bases. The CDR3 extends over 13 amino acids. Germline lookup yields CDR1 SGHKS and CDR2 YYEKEE (reference sequence). V dropped 3 bases and J dropped 3 bases, with 10 bases sitting between them.

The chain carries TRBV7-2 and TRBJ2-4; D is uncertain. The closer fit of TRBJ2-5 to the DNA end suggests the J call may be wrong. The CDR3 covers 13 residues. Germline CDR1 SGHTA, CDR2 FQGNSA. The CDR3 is CASTGVPTETQYF. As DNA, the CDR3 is TGTGCCAGCACCGGCGTGCCGACAGAGACCCAGTACTTC.

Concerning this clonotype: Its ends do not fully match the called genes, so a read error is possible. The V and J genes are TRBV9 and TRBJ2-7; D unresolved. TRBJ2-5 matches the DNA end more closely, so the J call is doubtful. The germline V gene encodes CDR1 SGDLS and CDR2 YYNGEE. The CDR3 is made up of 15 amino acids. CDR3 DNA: TGTGCCAGCAGCGTAGCAGGTGTTCCTCAAGGGACCCAGTACTTC. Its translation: CASSVAGVPQGTQYF.